This section outlines one TCR beta chain sequence together with its context. CDR1 and CDR2 from the germline V gene are SGHRS and YFSETQ. This CDR3 is 13 amino acids long. J lost 8 bases, V lost 4 bases, and 2 bases had no gene match. Sequencing was performed with immunoSEQ multiplex PCR; in TCRdb, only in-frame clones are kept and a portion is missing. The data show fewer than 650,000 clones, approximately 80% seen once. The data are from a study of shared clonotypes between healthy human individuals. The sequenced sample consisted of PBMCs. The sequence was collected from a woman aged 40 to 50 in good health. Some clones in this sample may be carry-over from other donors' samples. The V and J genes are TRBV5-1 and TRBJ2-1; 11 nucleotides line up with TRBD2. The CDR3 spells CASSLLAGDEQFF. The DNA for the CDR3 is TGCGCCAGCAGCCTACTAGCGGGAGATGAGCAGTTCTTC.